These T cell receptor beta chains were read from a single sample in a study of identical twins. Each CDR3 protein gets one entry after TCRdb re-called the 5' RACE reads with MiXCR. The table includes roughly 1,500,000 distinct CDR3 sequences, around 33% detected once. Sequencing was performed on cord blood. The receptors originated from a newborn girl in good health. CDR3s include the opening cysteine and the closing phenylalanine or tryptophan. The order of the fields is CDR3 length, clone size, J gene, D gene, V gene, CDR3 DNA, CDR3 protein. The D gene is left open where the match is weak. Rows may omit the clone size; those that give it use once, few, many or a size class.

>16|NA|TRBJ2-3|TRBD1|TRBV2
TGTGCCAGCAGTGGAAGGGACAGGCGTTACACAGATACGCAGTATTTT
CASSGRDRRYTDTQYF
>13|many|TRBJ2-3|NA|TRBV12-3/TRBV12-4
TGTGCCAGCAGTTTTGGAGACACAGATACGCAGTATTTT
CASSFGDTDTQYF
>15|NA|TRBJ1-2|TRBD1|TRBV6-5
TGTGCCAGCGCCGCTCCGGGGACAGGGTTTTCTGGCTACACCTTC
CASAAPGTGFSGYTF
>17|few|TRBJ2-6|TRBD1|TRBV11-1
TGTGCCAGCCGGGACAGGGAGCATTACTCTGGGGCCAACGTCCTGACTTTC
CASRDREHYSGANVLTF
>14|few|TRBJ2-7|NA|TRBV11-2
TGTGCCAGCAGCGAAAGCGGGTTCTCCTACGAGCAGTACTTC
CASSESGFSYEQYF
>12|NA|TRBJ1-1|NA|TRBV24-1
TGTGCCACCAGTGATTCTACAGGGAAAGCTTTCTTT
CATSDSTGKAFF
>12|few|TRBJ1-2|NA|TRBV20-1
TGCAGCAAAACAGGGAGCAACTATGGCTACACCTTC
CSKTGSNYGYTF
>13|NA|TRBJ1-2|NA|TRBV20-1
TGCAGTGCTGGCCTCGCAGGGCTCGTCGGCTACACCTTC
CSAGLAGLVGYTF
>16|few|TRBJ2-1|TRBD1|TRBV6-5
TGTGCCAGCAGTTGGACAGGGTGGTTAATTGACAATGAGCAGTTCTTC
CASSWTGWLIDNEQFF
>13|NA|TRBJ2-7|NA|TRBV28
TGTGCCAGCATCACAGGGTCCTACAATGAGCAGTACTTC
CASITGSYNEQYF
>12|few|TRBJ1-1|NA|TRBV3-1
TGTGCCAGCAGCCAAGAGGGGGATGAAGCTTTCTTT
CASSQEGDEAFF
>13|many|TRBJ2-1|NA|TRBV7-2
TGTGCCAGCAGCTTTGAGCGATACAATGAGCAGTTCTTC
CASSFERYNEQFF
>16|many|TRBJ2-3|TRBD2|TRBV11-1
TGTGCCAGCAGCTTCCGCGGGGGGTTAAACACAGATACGCAGTATTTT
CASSFRGGLNTDTQYF
>14|NA|TRBJ2-1|TRBD2|TRBV7-9
TGTGCCGTGACTAGCGGGATGGTTGCCAATGAGCAGTTCTTC
CAVTSGMVANEQFF
>13|few|TRBJ1-2|NA|TRBV5-6
TGTGCCACGGCAGGGGATCGGACCTATGGCTACACCTTC
CATAGDRTYGYTF
>12|NA|TRBJ2-5|NA|TRBV7-9
TGTGCCAGCGGCTTAGACCCAGAGACCCAGTACTTC
CASGLDPETQYF
>17|few|TRBJ2-3|TRBD2|TRBV7-2
TGTGCCAGCAGCAAGCCACCTATAGCGGGCCACACAGATACGCAGTATTTT
CASSKPPIAGHTDTQYF
>18|NA|TRBJ2-5|TRBD2|TRBV4-2
TGTGCCAGCAGCCAAGGATTTGGCGGGGGGCTAATTGGGGATGAGCAGTACTTC
CASSQGFGGGLIGDEQYF
>15|many|TRBJ1-4|TRBD1|TRBV5-1
TGCGCCAGCAGCTTACAGGGGGCGCAGGATGAAAAACTGTTTTTT
CASSLQGAQDEKLFF
>13|few|TRBJ1-1|TRBD1|TRBV20-1
TGCAGTGCTACTCCTTCGACAGGGACTGAAGCTTTCTTT
CSATPSTGTEAFF
>15|NA|TRBJ2-7|TRBD2|TRBV20-1
TGCAGTGCTTTCACTAGCGGGAGAGGGTCCCACGAGCAGTACTTC
CSAFTSGRGSHEQYF
>14|NA|TRBJ1-1|NA|TRBV4-1
TGCGCCAGCAGCCAACACAGGGTGAACACTGAAGCTTTCTTT
CASSQHRVNTEAFF
>18|NA|TRBJ2-1|TRBD2|TRBV7-9
TGTGCCAGCAGAACCGGGACTAGCGAGTGGAGCTCCTACAATGAGCAGTTCTTC
CASRTGTSEWSSYNEQFF
>14|NA|TRBJ2-3|TRBD1|TRBV29-1
TGCAGCTTCCGGGACAGGGGATCCACAGATACGCAGTATTTT
CSFRDRGSTDTQYF
>19|NA|TRBJ2-2|TRBD2|TRBV12-3/TRBV12-4
TGTGCCAGCAGTGATGGCCCGGGTAGCGGGAGGGGGAACACCGGGGAGCTGTTTTTT
CASSDGPGSGRGNTGELFF
>16|NA|TRBJ1-5|NA|TRBV6-4
TGTGCCAGCAGTCCTACAGTTCGGATTAGCAATCGGCCCCAGCATTTT
CASSPTVRISNRPQHF
>12|NA|TRBJ2-1|NA|TRBV30
TGTGCCTGGAGGAAGACCTACAATGAGCAGTTCTTC
CAWRKTYNEQFF
>13|NA|TRBJ1-5|NA|TRBV6-5
TGTGCCAGCAGCCACAGGGAAGGTCAGCCCCGGCATTTT
CASSHREGQPRHF
>14|few|TRBJ2-7|NA|TRBV20-1
TGCAGTGCTAGCGTCCGGGCGGGAAGCTACGAGCAGTACTTC
CSASVRAGSYEQYF
>14|few|TRBJ1-1|NA|TRBV29-1
TGCAGCGTTGAAGGTCCAGGGGCGAACACTGAAGCTTTCTTT
CSVEGPGANTEAFF
>14|NA|TRBJ2-5|NA|TRBV5-1
TGCGCCAGCAGCTTGGAAACAGGGCGGGAGACCCAGTACTTC
CASSLETGRETQYF
>15|few|TRBJ1-2|TRBD1|TRBV29-1
TGCAGCGTTGAACTTGATGGGACAGGGCTGGGTGGCTACACCTTC
CSVELDGTGLGGYTF
>17|NA|TRBJ2-1|TRBD2|TRBV5-6
TGTGCCAGCAGCTCCAGGACTAGCGGGCCCTACTACAATGAGCAGTTCTTC
CASSSRTSGPYYNEQFF
>15|few|TRBJ2-3|TRBD1|TRBV11-2
TGTGCCAGCAGCTTAATCAGGGGGCGGACAGATACGCAGTATTTT
CASSLIRGRTDTQYF
>13|few|TRBJ2-7|TRBD1|TRBV20-1
TGCAGTGCTAGAGGGACAGGGGAGAAGGAGCAGTACTTC
CSARGTGEKEQYF
>16|NA|TRBJ2-2|NA|TRBV4-2
TGTGCCAGCAGCCAAGCTGGGCTGGATCACACCGGGGAGCTGTTTTTT
CASSQAGLDHTGELFF
>14|NA|TRBJ2-1|NA|TRBV19
TGTGCCAGTAGTCCGGCGGGGCGAGTAGGTGAGCAGTTCTTC
CASSPAGRVGEQFF
>17|NA|TRBJ2-3|TRBD2|TRBV11-3
TGTGCCAGCAGAACCCTCCCGTCGCGGGAGGGGGCAGATACGCAGTATTTT
CASRTLPSREGADTQYF
>15|few|TRBJ2-7|NA|TRBV29-1
TGCAGCGTTGAAGTTGTCAGGGGCAACTTCAATGAGCAGTACTTC
CSVEVVRGNFNEQYF
>13|few|TRBJ1-2|NA|TRBV27
TGTGCCAGCAGTTCAAGAGTTATCGGCGGCTACACCTTC
CASSSRVIGGYTF
>15|NA|TRBJ2-1|NA|TRBV2
TGTGCCAGCAGTGACAGCGTCAGCTCCTACAATGAGCAGTTCTTC
CASSDSVSSYNEQFF
>17|many|TRBJ2-3|NA|TRBV4-2
TGTGCCAGCAGCCAAGATAATCGGAGACTCACCACAGATACGCAGTATTTT
CASSQDNRRLTTDTQYF
>15|NA|TRBJ1-1|NA|TRBV15
TGTGCCACCAGCAGAGATTGGGGGGGGAACACTGAAGCTTTCTTT
CATSRDWGGNTEAFF
>12|few|TRBJ1-1|NA|TRBV6-6
TGTGCCAGCAGTTTCGGTGGCCCTGAAGCTTTCTTT
CASSFGGPEAFF
>16|NA|TRBJ2-2|TRBD1|TRBV24-1
TGTGCCACCAGTGATTTGGAGGACAGGGACACCGGGGAGCTGTTTTTT
CATSDLEDRDTGELFF
>15|few|TRBJ2-1|TRBD2|TRBV7-9
TGTGCCACCCCGGGACTACCCCCTTTTTACAATGAGCAGTTCTTC
CATPGLPPFYNEQFF
>17|NA|TRBJ2-3|TRBD2|TRBV10-3
TGTGCCATCAGTGAGTCGAGATCGCGGGAGGGCACAGATACGCAGTATTTT
CAISESRSREGTDTQYF
>16|few|TRBJ1-2|NA|TRBV2
TGTGCCAGCAGTCCCCGGAAGGGGAGATGGGTGCTCGGTTACACCTTC
CASSPRKGRWVLGYTF